This TCR beta chain was observed in a study of blood T cell repertoires in COVID-19. Study as a whole: Collection of acute and convalescent COVID-19 samples took place in the United States, Italy and Spain. The analysed material was cDNA or gDNA that came from T cells, B-cell-depleted T cells, or PBMCs.

This table comes from immunoSEQ multiplex PCR, and its TCRdb copy is limited to in-frame clones, with some not included. This sample has 60,000 to 75,000 clones, with around 87% found just once. Sequencing was performed on peripheral blood. The sequence came from a man aged 60 to 75 with acute or convalescent COVID-19.

CDR3 DNA sequence: TGTGCCAGTCGCGCGGGACTCATGCAGGCGGGGGCCAACGTCCTGACTTTC. This translates into CASRAGLMQAGANVLTF. V is TRBV21-1 and J is TRBJ2-6; whether TRBD2, the table's D call, matches the DNA was not checked. TRBV21-1 corresponds to a pseudogene. CDR3 length: 17 residues.